This T cell receptor beta chain was captured in a study of shared clonotypes between healthy human individuals. The study's findings and limits: A limitation of the genetic and exposure-history diversity represented arose from few donors.

The authors loaded approximately 220 ng DNA, 30,000 to 35,000 T cell genomes, into sorted-subset replicate PCRs. Libraries were prepared by immunoSEQ multiplex PCR; TCRdb keeps only in-frame clonotypes and omits some of them. The table includes some 2 million clones, less than 95% detected once. Note on this clone: What it binds is unknown.

CD45RO negativity and positive selection for CCR7 defined naive CD8 cells, a population that excluded terminally differentiated effector memory CD45RA+ cells. The length of the CDR3 is 19 residues. The trim removed 2 bases at V and 0 bases at J, leaving 6 bases unmatched. CDR1 SGDLS and CDR2 YYNGEE come from the germline V gene. The gene calls are TRBV9 and TRBJ2-1, with 15 bases lining up with TRBD2. Sample: naive CD8+ T cells sorted from blood. This TCR was recovered from a man younger than 35 in good health. In nucleotides, the CDR3 is TGTGCCAGCAGCGTGGGACTAGCGGGGGGCTCCCACTCCTACAATGAGCAGTTCTTC. Residues: CASSVGLAGGSHSYNEQFF. Full variable domain (remainder filled in from reference TRBV9 and TRBJ2-1): DSGVTQTPKHLITATGQRVTLRCSPRSGDLSVYWYQQSLDQGLQFLIQYYNGEERAKGNILERFSAQQFPDLHSELNLSSLELGDSALYFCASSVGLAGGSHSYNEQFFGPGTRLTVL.